These 21 T cell receptor beta chains came from one sample sequenced in a study of CD8 T cells in ankylosing spondylitis. Study-wide findings and caveats: Ankylosing spondylitis blood appeared to be characterized by a TCR beta motif of under ten highly homologous variants.

No antigen has been assigned to these receptors. Each CDR3 protein gets one entry after TCRdb re-called the 5' RACE reads with MiXCR. The repertoire holds 300,000 to 400,000 distinct CDR3 sequences, with approximately 20% as singletons. Sequencing was done on a sample of blood, either unsorted or a sorted T cell fraction (not recorded which). Receptors were obtained from a male donor with ankylosing spondylitis.

This clonotype was recorded only once. Being one base from a much bigger clone, this may be a read error. This chain's CDR3 is CASSGNQPQHF. CDR3 nucleotides: TGTGCCAGCAGTGGCAATCAGCCCCAGCATTTT. The chain combines TRBV28 with TRBJ1-5; D gene uncertain. This CDR3 contains 11 residues. Trimming cost V 5 bases and J 2 bases, with 1 base left between them. Per germline, CDR1 MDHEN and CDR2 SYDVKM.

A few counts support this clonotype. This chain connects TRBV24-1 to TRBJ1-5, with a tentative D call TRBD1 (6 bases). Germline loops: CDR1 KGHDR, CDR2 SFDVKD. The CDR3 runs 15 residues. Trimming removed 3 bases at V and 7 bases at J, with 15 bases between. In DNA, the CDR3 is TGTGCCACCAGTGATCCCACAGGGCCGGGACAGCCCCAGCATTTT. This encodes CATSDPTGPGQPQHF.

This clonotype was seen only once. The chain couples TRBV6-2 or TRBV6-3 to TRBJ2-3; 7 bases line up with TRBD1. The germline CDR1 and CDR2 sequences are MNHEY and SVGEGT. The CDR3 has 17 residues. J gave up 2 bases and V 0 bases, and 8 bases lay outside the gene matches. This CDR3 is CASSYSRRDSLTDTQYF. As DNA, the CDR3 is TGTGCCAGCAGTTACTCGCGCCGGGACAGCCTCACAGATACGCAGTATTTT.

There are a few counts of this clonotype. This chain joins TRBV11-3 and TRBJ2-1, with 9 bases fitting TRBD1. Germline CDR1 and CDR2: SGHNT and YENEEA. J lost 1 base, V lost 0 bases, and 1 base had no gene match. CDR3 length: 16 residues. Written as DNA, the CDR3 is TGTGCCAGCAGCTTAGAGACAGGGGGTTCCTACAATGAGCAGTTCTTC. It codes for CASSLETGGSYNEQFF.

J is TRBJ1-1 and V is TRBV28; unclear D gene. CDR3 length equals 14 residues. Germline lookup yields CDR1 MDHEN and CDR2 SYDVKM. V lost 6 bases and J lost 3, with 14 bases in between. CDR3 sequence: CASSLVGEDTEAFF. The CDR3, as DNA: TGTGCCAGCAGCCTAGTTGGGGAGGACACTGAAGCTTTCTTT. Filled out from reference TRBV28 and TRBJ1-1, the complete variable domain reads DVKVTQSSRYLVKRTGEKVFLECVQDMDHENMFWYRQDPGLGLRLIYFSYDVKMKEKGDIPEGYSVSREKKERFSLILESASTNQTSMYLCASSLVGEDTEAFFGQGTRLTVV.

The rearrangement joins TRBV28 to TRBJ2-3, with a tentative D call TRBD2 (8 bases). The CDR3 totals 15 residues. The V gene lost 6 bases and the J gene lost 6 bases, with 19 bases spanning the gap. From germline, CDR1 is MDHEN and CDR2 SYDVKM. The CDR3 DNA reads as TGTGCCAGCAGCCAGGGGGGCGGGAGGCGTGATACGCAGTATTTT. Its protein product is CASSQGGGRRDTQYF.

This chain connects TRBV7-2 to TRBJ1-2; D not certain. Germline V CDR1 and CDR2: SGHTA, FQGNSA. This CDR3 is 16 amino acids long. V shed 4 bases and J shed 4 bases, with 19 bases lying between them. The CDR3 loop reads CASSWTPATSTYGYTF. The CDR3 coding sequence is TGTGCCAGCAGCTGGACGCCCGCAACTTCAACCTATGGCTACACCTTC.

The chain recombines TRBV24-1 with TRBJ2-1; D might be TRBD2 (5 bases). CDR3 length: 17 residues. Germline V gene data show CDR1 as KGHDR and CDR2 as SFDVKD. The V and J ends lost 3 bases and 0 bases respectively, with 14 bases between them. The CDR3 spells CATSDVKADHSYNEQFF. CDR3 coding DNA: TGTGCCACCAGTGATGTTAAAGCGGACCACTCCTACAATGAGCAGTTCTTC.

The DNA of the CDR3 is TGTGCCAGCAGCTTAGGCGAGGGGAGAACTAATGAAAAACTGTTTTTT. This codes for CASSLGEGRTNEKLFF. The rearrangement uses TRBV7-9 and TRBJ1-4; a possible D gene is TRBD1 (5 bases). Deletions cut 1 base from V and 1 base from J, with 10 bases between. Germline-derived CDR1 and CDR2 are SEHNR and FQNEAQ (reference sequence). The CDR3 runs to 16 residues.

The rearrangement uses TRBV5-1 and TRBJ2-1; D may correspond to TRBD1 or TRBD2 (5 bases each). With 1 base removed from V and 7 bases from J, the gap between germline ends came to 12 bases. CDR3 length: 14 amino acids. From germline, CDR1 is SGHRS and CDR2 YFSETQ. Here the CDR3 reads CASSLTGWGNEQFF. The CDR3 bases are TGCGCCAGCAGCTTGACGGGGTGGGGGAATGAGCAGTTCTTC.

The chain recombines TRBV15 with TRBJ2-7; TRBD2 aligns across 13 bases. Trimming at V came to 0 bases and at J to 0 bases, leaving 5 bases not matched to a gene. The CDR3 runs 18 residues. Germline-derived CDR1 and CDR2 are LNHNV and YYDKDF (reference sequence). CDR3 in DNA: TGTGCCACCAGCAGAGATAGACTAGCGGGAGGACGCTCCTACGAGCAGTACTTC. It encodes CATSRDRLAGGRSYEQYF.

This clonotype was detected a few times. The genes are TRBV2 and TRBJ2-7, with 9 bases aligning to TRBD1. The ends lost 7 bases at V and 5 bases at J; junction bases unmatched: 6. The CDR3 totals 13 residues. Germline lookup yields CDR1 SNHLY and CDR2 FYNNEI. The CDR3 DNA is TGTGCCAGCACCCGGGACAGGGCTGACGAGCAGTACTTC. Translating gives CASTRDRADEQYF.

This clonotype has more than one count but fewer than ten. The chain combines TRBV12-3 or TRBV12-4 with TRBJ2-1; 12 bases agree with TRBD2. With 5 bases clipped from V and 8 bases from J, the junction kept 7 bases outside the gene matches. CDR3 length equals 15 residues. CDR3 sequence: CASSLRLAGVDEQFF. The CDR3 coding sequence is TGTGCCAGCAGTCTCCGACTAGCGGGAGTCGATGAGCAGTTCTTC.

The chain links TRBV5-1 to TRBJ2-2, with TRBD1 matching over 12 bases. Trimming took 4 bases from V and 6 from J; bases not matched to a gene: 19. Germline CDR1 is SGHRS and CDR2 is YFSETQ. The CDR3 is 20 residues long. The CDR3 region is CASSPHGPGQGAPWSGELFF. The CDR3 DNA reads TGCGCCAGCAGCCCTCATGGGCCGGGACAGGGGGCGCCTTGGTCCGGGGAGCTGTTTTTT.

Many counts were recorded for this clonotype. V usage is TRBV3-1 and J usage is TRBJ2-7; no reliable D call. The CDR3 length is 14 residues. The germline V gene has CDR1 LGHDT and CDR2 YNNKEL (reference sequence). V was cut by 1 base and J by 0 bases, with 7 bases left in between. In DNA, the CDR3 is TGTGCCAGCAGCCAAGCGGTATTCTCCTACGAGCAGTACTTC. Protein sequence: CASSQAVFSYEQYF.

This chain connects TRBV6-1 to TRBJ1-5, with TRBD1 as a possible D gene (6 bases). CDR3 size: 14 residues. The germline gives CDR1 MNHNS, CDR2 SASEGT. V was shortened by 6 bases and J by 3 bases, with 12 bases between the two germline ends. The CDR3 loop reads CASRLDRHNQPQHF. CDR3 sequence (DNA): TGTGCCAGCAGACTAGACAGGCACAATCAGCCCCAGCATTTT.

V gene TRBV6-4 combines with J gene TRBJ2-1, with 14 bases lining up with TRBD2. The germline V gene has CDR1 MRHNA and CDR2 SNTAGT. This CDR3 is 16 amino acids long. V was clipped by 0 bases and J by 6 bases; unmatched bases: 1. CDR3 sequence reads: CASSDSGLAGANEQFF. The DNA for the CDR3 is TGTGCCAGCAGTGACTCGGGACTAGCGGGAGCCAATGAGCAGTTCTTC.

CDR3 amino acids: CASSFSPGTGANVLTF. The CDR3 DNA sequence: TGTGCCAGCAGTTTCTCCCCAGGGACTGGGGCCAACGTCCTGACTTTC. V and J are TRBV28 and TRBJ2-6; D possibly corresponds to TRBD1 (5 bases). V was pared by 3 bases and J by 2 bases, with 11 bases between. The CDR3 covers 16 residues. Germline CDR1 MDHEN, CDR2 SYDVKM.

The chain joins TRBV20-1 to TRBJ2-7, with a possible D match to TRBD2 (6 bases). CDR3 length: 14 residues. CDR1 and CDR2 from the germline V gene are DFQATT and SNEGSKA (reference sequence). V lost 6 bases and J 3 bases, leaving 18 bases between the germline ends. In DNA form, the CDR3 reads TGCAGTGCGGGGGACTTTTCCCGAGGCTACGAGCAGTACTTC. Protein: CSAGDFSRGYEQYF.

This clonotype has a single count. This chain links TRBV5-6 with TRBJ2-3; D unclear. CDR3 length equals 16 residues. Trimming left V 2 bases short and J 4 bases short, with 17 bases between. In germline, CDR1 is SGHDT, CDR2 YYEEEE. The CDR3 region is CASSLRGAEKADTQYF. The CDR3 bases are TGTGCCAGCAGCTTACGCGGCGCGGAGAAGGCAGATACGCAGTATTTT.

The chain carries TRBV9 and TRBJ2-1, with D maybe TRBD2 (6 bases). Trimming shortened V by 0 bases and J by 5 bases, and 12 bases separated the two germline ends. CDR3 length: 15 amino acids. Germline V gene lookup returns CDR1 SGDLS and CDR2 YYNGEE. This chain's CDR3 is CASSVDRGTNNEQFF. The CDR3 DNA reads TGTGCCAGCAGCGTAGACCGCGGGACGAACAATGAGCAGTTCTTC.